A selection of T cell receptor beta chains follows, all from one sample in a study of cytomegalovirus exposure and HLA in healthy donors. Produced via immunoSEQ multiplex PCR; TCRdb's table is partial and in-frame only. The sample has 120,000 to 150,000 clones, about 77% seen once. Sequencing used PBMCs. The receptor source for this set is a female donor in good health and CMV-seronegative. Each CDR3 is given with its conserved first and last residue. D genes are given only for firm matches. The size entry is marked missing in some rows and otherwise reads once, few, many or a size class.

cdr3_aa: CASSPRDRGIGEQFF
cdr3_nt: TGTGCCAGCAGCCCCCGGGACAGGGGGATAGGTGAGCAGTTCTTC
cdr3_length: 15
j_call: TRBJ2-1
d_call: TRBD1
clone_size: .
v_call: TRBV9

cdr3_aa: CASSLDRDGYTF
cdr3_nt: TGTGCCAGCAGCTTAGACCGAGATGGCTACACCTTC
cdr3_length: 12
j_call: TRBJ1-2
d_call: .
clone_size: .
v_call: TRBV7-9

cdr3_aa: CASSYKRYSYEQYF
cdr3_nt: TGTGCCAGCAGTTACAAGCGTTACTCCTACGAGCAGTACTTC
cdr3_length: 14
j_call: TRBJ2-7
d_call: .
clone_size: few
v_call: TRBV6-5

cdr3_aa: CSVEGKAGGYTF
cdr3_nt: TGCAGCGTTGAAGGGAAGGCGGGGGGCTACACCTTC
cdr3_length: 12
j_call: TRBJ1-2
d_call: .
clone_size: .
v_call: TRBV29-1

cdr3_aa: CASSLEGGGSETQYF
cdr3_nt: TGTGCCAGCAGCTTAGAAGGCGGGGGGTCAGAGACCCAGTACTTC
cdr3_length: 15
j_call: TRBJ2-5
d_call: TRBD2
clone_size: .
v_call: TRBV7-2

cdr3_aa: CASRPFGGDGQETQYF
cdr3_nt: TGTGCCAGCAGACCCTTCGGGGGAGACGGCCAAGAGACCCAGTACTTC
cdr3_length: 16
j_call: TRBJ2-5
d_call: .
clone_size: once
v_call: TRBV7-8

cdr3_aa: CASSVGGALQETQYF
cdr3_nt: TGTGCCAGCAGCGTGGGGGGGGCCCTCCAAGAGACCCAGTACTTC
cdr3_length: 15
j_call: TRBJ2-5
d_call: .
clone_size: .
v_call: TRBV9

cdr3_aa: CASSYSPTGELFF
cdr3_nt: TGTGCCAGCAGTTATAGCCCGACCGGGGAGCTGTTTTTT
cdr3_length: 13
j_call: TRBJ2-2
d_call: .
clone_size: .
v_call: TRBV6-5

cdr3_aa: CASSYLNRLNTEAFF
cdr3_nt: TGTGCCAGCAGTTATCTGAACAGACTAAACACTGAAGCTTTCTTT
cdr3_length: 15
j_call: TRBJ1-1
d_call: .
clone_size: .
v_call: TRBV6-5

cdr3_aa: CSVSTTGSSYEQYF
cdr3_nt: TGCAGCGTTTCAACGACAGGGAGCTCCTACGAGCAGTACTTC
cdr3_length: 14
j_call: TRBJ2-7
d_call: TRBD1
clone_size: .
v_call: TRBV29-1

cdr3_aa: CASSPPTGGDSPLHF
cdr3_nt: TGTGCCAGCAGCCCTCCGACAGGGGGGGATTCACCCCTCCACTTT
cdr3_length: 15
j_call: TRBJ1-6
d_call: TRBD1
clone_size: .
v_call: TRBV11-3